The 18 T cell receptor beta chains below all came from one sample that was sequenced in a study of shared clonotypes between healthy human individuals. Cells designated naive CD8 were CD45RO-negative and were positively selected for CCR7, with terminally differentiated effector memory CD45RA+ cells excluded. Sequencing was performed with immunoSEQ multiplex PCR; in TCRdb, only in-frame clones are kept and a portion is missing. The table includes a few million clones, 80% to 95% detected once. The sample was naive CD8+ T cells from PBMCs. The receptors come from a man aged 18 to 30 in good health. Some clones in this sample may be carry-over from other donors' samples.

A note on this clone: Different DNA sequences within this sample yield the same CDR3. This sequence joins TRBV27 and TRBJ2-1, with D possibly matching TRBD1 (6 bases). V was trimmed by 6 bases and J by 2 bases, leaving 8 bases between them. The CDR3 has 13 residues. Germline V gives CDR1 MNHEY, CDR2 SMNVEV (reference sequence). Here the CDR3 reads CASSRDTYNEQFF. CDR3 coding DNA: TGTGCCAGCAGCAGGGACACCTACAATGAGCAGTTCTTC.

The CDR3 DNA is TGTGCCAGCAGTCCAACGACAGGGTTTATTGAGACCCAGTACTTC. As protein: CASSPTTGFIETQYF. The V and J genes are TRBV28 and TRBJ2-5; 7 bases fit TRBD1. CDR3 length: 15 residues. V lost 5 bases, J lost 5 bases, and 11 bases stayed unmatched. Germline CDR1 is MDHEN and CDR2 is SYDVKM.

The rearrangement joins TRBV6-6 to TRBJ2-7; 7 bases line up with TRBD1. CDR1 and CDR2 (germline): MNHNY, SVGAGI (reference sequence). The CDR3 is 13 amino acids. Losses at the gene ends were 5 bases for V and 3 bases for J; bases not matched to a gene: 4. CDR3 sequence (DNA): TGTGCCAGCAGTAGCGACAGGGACTACGAGCAGTACTTC. It is translated as CASSSDRDYEQYF.

The chain has TRBV27 and TRBJ2-1, with D perhaps given as TRBD1 or TRBD2 (5 bases each). CDR3 size: 15 residues. V lost 7 bases, J lost 5 bases, and 18 bases lay in between. CDR1 and CDR2 (germline): MNHEY, SMNVEV (reference sequence). The CDR3 sequence: CASNYRDGKNNEQFF. The DNA of the CDR3 is TGTGCCAGCAATTACCGGGACGGGAAGAACAATGAGCAGTTCTTC.

This chain joins TRBV30 and TRBJ1-3; D is unclear. Trimming shortened V by 3 bases and J by 4 bases, and 1 base separated the two germline ends. Germline assignment: CDR1 GTSNPN and CDR2 SVGIG (reference sequence). The CDR3 covers 10 residues. The CDR3 protein is CAWRGNTIYF. Written as DNA, the CDR3 is TGTGCCTGGAGGGGAAACACCATATATTTT.

The chain combines TRBV30 with TRBJ1-5; D not certain. V was pared by 1 base and J by 0 bases, with 7 bases between. The CDR3 runs to 14 residues. CDR1 GTSNPN and CDR2 SVGIG come from the germline V gene (reference sequence). The CDR3 region has the DNA TGTGCCTGGAGTGACCGAATTAGCAATCAGCCCCAGCATTTT. It is translated as CAWSDRISNQPQHF.

The chain combines TRBV7-8 with TRBJ2-7; TRBD1 matches 7 bases. The CDR3 has 18 amino acids. CDR1 and CDR2 from the germline V gene are SGHVS and FQNEAQ. V lost 5 bases to trimming and J lost 2 bases; unmatched junction nucleotides: 18. The CDR3 spells CASSTRDSFTTIPYEQYF. The DNA for the CDR3 is TGTGCCAGCAGCACTCGGGACAGTTTCACTACAATCCCCTACGAGCAGTACTTC.

This chain uses TRBV29-1 with TRBJ2-2, with D perhaps matching TRBD1 (6 bases). Germline loops: CDR1 SQVTM, CDR2 ANQGSEA. This CDR3 contains 14 residues. Trimming shortened V by 3 bases and J by 4 bases, and 12 bases separated the two germline ends. CDR3 residues: CSVEKDSPTGELFF. Here the CDR3 DNA reads TGCAGCGTTGAGAAGGACAGTCCCACCGGGGAGCTGTTTTTT.

CDR3: CASSLEPGKSGNTIYF. CDR3 nucleotides: TGTGCCAGCAGCTTAGAGCCCGGGAAATCTGGAAACACCATATATTTT. The chain joins TRBV7-9 to TRBJ1-3; D is unclear. The CDR3 runs 16 residues. The ends were cut back, 1 base at V and 1 base at J, with 11 bases in the middle. Germline V gene lookup returns CDR1 SEHNR and CDR2 FQNEAQ (reference sequence). The full variable domain, its missing parts supplied by reference TRBV7-9 and TRBJ1-3, is DTGVSQNPRHKITKRGQNVTFRCDPISEHNRLYWYRQTLGQGPEFLTYFQNEAQLEKSRLLSDRFSAERPKGSFSTLEIQRTEQGDSAMYLCASSLEPGKSGNTIYFGEGSWLTVV.

The chain carries TRBV7-9 and TRBJ2-7, with 10 bases lining up with TRBD2. The junction had 17 bases not matched to a gene; V was cut back by 7 bases and J by 5 bases. CDR1 SEHNR and CDR2 FQNEAQ come from the germline V gene (reference sequence). The CDR3 sequence is 17 residues long. The CDR3 DNA follows: TGTGCCAGCAACGTACACCCCCCCCTAGCGGGAGCCGACGAGCAGTACTTC. Protein sequence: CASNVHPPLAGADEQYF.

As for this clone: Other DNA sequences of this sample code for an identical CDR3. This chain joins TRBV5-4 and TRBJ2-7; D is undetermined. Germline CDR1 reads SGHNT; CDR2 reads YYREEE (reference sequence). The V gene lost 0 bases and the J gene lost 4 bases, with 11 bases spanning the gap. The CDR3 is 14 amino acids. CDR3 nucleotides: TGTGCCAGCAGCTTGGCGGCTAGTTCATACGAGCAGTACTTC. Protein sequence: CASSLAASSYEQYF.

This clone was observed once. The chain uses TRBV28 and TRBJ2-7, with D perhaps TRBD2 (6 bases). CDR1 and CDR2 from the germline V gene are MDHEN and SYDVKM. The V gene lost 1 base and the J gene lost 2 bases, with 15 bases spanning the gap. The CDR3 length is 16 residues. This CDR3 is CASSLFKGAGTYEQYF. As DNA, the CDR3 is TGTGCCAGCAGTTTATTTAAGGGCGCGGGAACCTACGAGCAGTACTTC.

The chain couples TRBV19 to TRBJ2-3; 9 bases fit TRBD2. This CDR3 has 14 amino acids. The germline V gene has CDR1 LNHDA and CDR2 SQIVND (reference sequence). V was clipped by 7 bases and J by 2 bases; unmatched bases: 4. The DNA for the CDR3 is TGTGCCAGTACGGAGCGGGAGGCCACAGATACGCAGTATTTT. Protein: CASTEREATDTQYF.

The J gene is TRBJ2-5, the V gene TRBV6-1; 8 nucleotides align to TRBD2. The CDR3 covers 15 residues. Losses at the gene ends were 6 bases for V and 4 bases for J; bases not matched to a gene: 10. The germline CDR1 and CDR2 sequences are MNHNS and SASEGT. The chain's CDR3 is CASSPGPTSGETQYF. In nucleotides, the CDR3 is TGTGCCAGCAGCCCTGGGCCTACTAGCGGAGAGACCCAGTACTTC.

V usage is TRBV27 and J usage is TRBJ2-1; unclear D gene. CDR1 and CDR2 from the germline V gene are MNHEY and SMNVEV (reference sequence). This CDR3 region has 15 residues. V was cut by 5 bases and J by 1 base, with 12 bases left in between. The CDR3 region is CASSGAWGSYNEQFF. The CDR3 DNA follows: TGTGCCAGCAGTGGCGCTTGGGGTTCCTACAATGAGCAGTTCTTC.

V and J are TRBV19 and TRBJ2-7, with TRBD1 as a possible D gene (6 bases). The V gene's germline CDR1 is LNHDA and CDR2 SQIVND (reference sequence). The CDR3 runs 14 residues. V was pared by 3 bases and J by 1 base, with 10 bases between. The CDR3 DNA is TGTGCCAGTAGTATGGGGGCTGCGTCCTACGAGCAGTACTTC. Protein: CASSMGAASYEQYF.

The rearrangement joins TRBV28 to TRBJ1-1, with D unresolved. Germline assignment: CDR1 MDHEN and CDR2 SYDVKM. The V and J ends lost 2 bases and 6 bases respectively, with 16 bases between them. This CDR3 contains 15 residues. The CDR3 is CASSLVARNGAEAFF. The CDR3 DNA reads as TGTGCCAGCAGTTTAGTTGCTAGAAACGGGGCTGAAGCTTTCTTT. Using reference TRBV28 and TRBJ1-1 for the parts outside the CDR3, the full variable domain is DVKVTQSSRYLVKRTGEKVFLECVQDMDHENMFWYRQDPGLGLRLIYFSYDVKMKEKGDIPEGYSVSREKKERFSLILESASTNQTSMYLCASSLVARNGAEAFFGQGTRLTVV.

This chain joins TRBV30 and TRBJ2-5; possible D gene TRBD1, 5 bases. V was shortened by 3 bases and J by 4 bases, with 9 bases between the two germline ends. Germline CDR1 and CDR2: GTSNPN and SVGIG (reference sequence). This CDR3 spans 12 amino acids. The CDR3: CAWRGQGETQYF. The CDR3 DNA reads TGTGCCTGGAGGGGCCAGGGAGAGACCCAGTACTTC.